This T cell receptor (beta chain) was obtained from a study of post-analysis software for immune sequencing data (dated by TCRdb to between 2015 and 2016). Regarding the study in general: Relapsing-remitting, secondary progressive and progressive-relapsing multiple sclerosis were recorded as disease courses, and subtype annotation was lacking for some patients. The patient repertoires were set against approximately 10 previously published healthy control repertoires from donors whose ages ranged from 6 to 25 years. A subset of samples was prepared in parallel using single-end sample barcoding, then pooled and co-amplified after Illumina adapter ligation.

Overall study results and their limits: Direct clustering with F measure revealed strong co-clustering of samples prepared in the same batch, which led to a batch-effect correction. Compared with controls, multiple sclerosis patients had significantly lower normalized Chao1 diversity, a finding suggesting substantial peripheral T-cell clonal expansion. The multiple sclerosis patient group was slightly younger than the control group. A handful of TRBV segments, including TRBV5-6, TRBV5-1 and TRBV20-1, were significantly more frequent in patients than controls.

Libraries were built with PCR. TCRdb names Illumina HiSeq 2500 as the instrument used. To reduce PCR and sequencing biases, unique molecular identifiers were built into the TCR beta cDNA libraries. Every 1 to 10 million input T cells yielded roughly 500,000 cDNA molecules, meaning each molecule approximated one T cell. The same protocol used for the earlier healthy control dataset was applied to prepare and sequence the patient libraries. Samples belonging to the same batch were prepared together, multiplexed and sequenced on a shared HiSeq lane. The original pipeline was this. Raw barcoded reads were processed with MIGEC, discarding single-read molecular identifier groups before consensus assembly and CDR3 extraction. Clonotype tables were post-analysed with VDJtools, and diversity was normalized by down-sampling all datasets to the smallest sample size. To correct batch-related cross-sample contamination, repertoire overlap clustering matched CDR3 amino acid sequences but not nucleotide sequences. Using fastp at Q25 and MiXCR, TCRdb reprocessed the public reads and kept productive beta chains. Each CDR3 protein gets just one entry, which takes the most common genes and DNA from the rows behind it. What appears here as the V and J calls and clone size reflects TCRdb's work, not the paper's. This sample holds roughly 200,000 distinct CDR3 sequences; approximately 30% were observed only once. About 3.4% of the sample is taken by the ten largest.

As for this clonotype: Its antigen is currently not known. An end of the junction does not agree with germline; a read error may underlie this.

TCR beta repertoires were profiled from peripheral blood of approximately 13 young patients with multiple sclerosis to demonstrate the VDJtools post-analysis software. Multiple sclerosis patients were children and adolescents aged roughly 6 to 15 years. The germline V gene yields SGHDT for CDR1 and YYEEEE for CDR2. The CDR3 holds 11 amino acids from the cysteine to the phenylalanine. CDR3 DNA is the only sequence kept; it has 33 bases, read in frame from the first base. This TCR was sampled from a girl aged 2-17 years with multiple sclerosis. The chain was built from TRBV5-6 and TRBJ2-1; TRBD2 is a weak D gene call, 6 bases matching. Sequences were obtained from blood. The CDR3 protein sequence reads: CAGSWGVQQFF. The DNA sequence reads TGTGCCGGCAGCTGGGGGGTGCAGCAGTTCTTC.